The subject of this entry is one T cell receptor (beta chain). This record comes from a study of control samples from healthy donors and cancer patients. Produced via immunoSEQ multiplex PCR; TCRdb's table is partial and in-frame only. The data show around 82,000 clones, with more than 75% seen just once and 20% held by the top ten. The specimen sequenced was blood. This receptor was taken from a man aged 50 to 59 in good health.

CDR3 protein: CASSPDRDSPLHF. CDR3 DNA: TGTGCCAGCAGCCCGGACAGGGATTCACCCCTCCACTTT. The V call is TRBV5-4, the J call TRBJ1-6, with 8 bases identical to TRBD1. This CDR3 has 13 residues. The germline gives CDR1 SGHNT, CDR2 YYREEE (reference sequence). Losses at the gene ends were 4 bases for V and 8 bases for J; bases not matched to a gene: 2.